This TCR beta chain derives from a study of shared clonotypes between healthy human individuals. Naive CD4+ cells were CD45RA-selected; the remaining cells were memory. Libraries were prepared by immunoSEQ multiplex PCR; TCRdb keeps only in-frame clonotypes and omits some of them. The sample has 330,000 or so clones; around four fifths are singletons. In its sample, this clone was seen many times. This CDR3 has 13 amino acids. Germline CDR1 and CDR2: LNHDA and SQIVND (reference sequence). Between the trimmed V and J ends, which lost 5 bases and 7 bases, there was a span of 12 bases. Sequenced: memory CD4+ T cells sorted from blood. Subset noted: CD45RA-negative fraction. The chain recombines TRBV19 with TRBJ1-5; no definite D call. The receptor was derived from a man between 25 and 39 years old in good health. The CDR3 coding sequence is TGTGCCAGTAGTTTCGCAGGTGGCCAGCCCCAGCATTTT. This sequence encodes CASSFAGGQPQHF.